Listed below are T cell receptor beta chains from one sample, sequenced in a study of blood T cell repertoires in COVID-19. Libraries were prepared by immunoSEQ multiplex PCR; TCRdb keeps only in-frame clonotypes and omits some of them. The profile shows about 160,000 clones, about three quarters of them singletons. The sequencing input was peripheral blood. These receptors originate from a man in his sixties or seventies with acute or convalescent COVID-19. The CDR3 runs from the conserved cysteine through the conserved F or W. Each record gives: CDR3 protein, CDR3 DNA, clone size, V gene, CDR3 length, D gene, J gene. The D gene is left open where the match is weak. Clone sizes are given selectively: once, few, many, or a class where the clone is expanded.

CASIPPGVKDTEAFF	TGTGCCAGCATCCCTCCAGGGGTTAAAGATACTGAAGCTTTCTTT	.	TRBV25-1	15	.	TRBJ1-1
CAWSAPTDGYIF	TGTGCCTGGAGTGCCCCGACAGATGGCTACATCTTC	.	TRBV30	12	.	TRBJ1-2
CASSRDRGQGQAFF	TGTGCCAGCAGTCGGGACAGGGGGCAGGGACAAGCTTTCTTT	.	TRBV6-5	14	TRBD1	TRBJ1-1
CATSRMGNQPQHF	TGTGCCACCTCTAGGATGGGCAATCAGCCCCAGCATTTT	.	TRBV3-1/TRBV3-2	13	.	TRBJ1-5
CASSSRTGSNTEAFF	TGTGCCAGCAGCTCCCGAACAGGGTCGAACACTGAAGCTTTCTTT	.	TRBV7-9	15	.	TRBJ1-1
CASSDLNEQFF	TGTGCCAGCAGTGACTTAAATGAGCAGTTCTTC	many	TRBV25-1	11	.	TRBJ2-1
CATSGSAGETQYF	TGTGCCACCAGTGGGTCCGCGGGAGAGACCCAGTACTTC	.	TRBV24-1	13	.	TRBJ2-5
CASSPIAGGPGETQYF	TGTGCCAGCAGCCCAATAGCGGGGGGGCCGGGTGAGACCCAGTACTTC	few	TRBV14	16	TRBD2	TRBJ2-5
CASSLGASGNTGELFF	TGTGCCAGCAGCTTAGGAGCTAGTGGGAACACCGGGGAGCTGTTTTTT	.	TRBV7-3	16	.	TRBJ2-2
CASSSTGGNQPQHF	TGTGCCAGCAGCTCGACAGGGGGGAATCAGCCCCAGCATTTT	.	TRBV11-3	14	TRBD1	TRBJ1-5
CASSQDRGQPQHF	TGCGCCAGCAGCCAAGATAGAGGTCAGCCCCAGCATTTT	.	TRBV4-3	13	.	TRBJ1-5
CASSELREQYF	TGTGCCAGCAGTGAGTTGCGCGAGCAGTACTTC	many	TRBV6-1	11	.	TRBJ2-7
CASSEMAGRDQETQYF	TGTGCCAGCAGTGAAATGGCGGGGAGAGACCAAGAGACCCAGTACTTC	.	TRBV2	16	.	TRBJ2-5
CASSLTPGGEQYF	TGCGCCAGCAGCTTGACCCCAGGGGGCGAGCAGTACTTC	.	TRBV5-1	13	TRBD1	TRBJ2-7
CASSLAGLAGGTDTQYF	TGCGCCAGCAGCTTGGCCGGGCTAGCGGGGGGCACAGATACGCAGTATTTT	few	TRBV5-1	17	TRBD2	TRBJ2-3
CASSLVPGGYTF	TGCGCCAGCAGCTTGGTCCCAGGCGGCTACACCTTC	.	TRBV5-1	12	.	TRBJ1-2
CASRRGSLNTEAFF	TGTGCCAGTAGGCGAGGGTCCCTGAACACTGAAGCTTTCTTT	.	TRBV19	14	.	TRBJ1-1
CASSIGTSGGHQETQYF	TGTGCCAGCAGTATAGGGACTAGCGGGGGCCACCAAGAGACCCAGTACTTC	few	TRBV27	17	TRBD2	TRBJ2-5
CASSLEDRGQGGYTF	TGCGCCAGCAGCTTGGAAGACAGGGGGCAAGGTGGCTACACCTTC	.	TRBV5-1	15	TRBD1	TRBJ1-2
CASSSPGLAYEQYF	TGTGCCAGCAGTTCGCCGGGACTAGCTTACGAGCAGTACTTC	.	TRBV27	14	TRBD2	TRBJ2-7
CASGTRRGNQPQHF	TGTGCTAGTGGGACACGTAGAGGCAATCAGCCCCAGCATTTT	.	TRBV12-5	14	.	TRBJ1-5
CASSSGTDRGIGEQYF	TGTGCCAGCAGCTCAGGAACCGACAGGGGGATTGGCGAGCAGTACTTC	.	TRBV7-8	16	TRBD1	TRBJ2-7
CASSQVRGTGELFF	TGTGCCAGCAGCCAAGTCCGAGGCACCGGGGAGCTGTTTTTT	.	TRBV4-2	14	.	TRBJ2-2
CASSQLGTGKKEQFF	TGTGCCAGCAGCCAACTGGGGACAGGGAAGAAGGAGCAGTTCTTC	.	TRBV14	15	TRBD1	TRBJ2-1
CASSDSLKAYQETQYF	TGTGCCAGCAGCGACTCTCTTAAGGCGTACCAAGAGACCCAGTACTTC	.	TRBV28	16	.	TRBJ2-5
CASTPSGTAGEAFF	TGTGCCAGCACCCCCTCCGGGACAGCAGGTGAAGCTTTCTTT	.	TRBV6-5	14	TRBD1	TRBJ1-1
CASSQACPGGNSGRRVSSYNEQFF	TGTGCCAGCAGCCAAGCTTGCCCCGGAGGGAATAGCGGGAGGAGGGTTTCCTCCTACAATGAGCAGTTCTTC	once	TRBV3-1/TRBV3-2	24	TRBD2	TRBJ2-1
CASSPILGQDIRVAYEQYF	TGTGCCAGTAGCCCTATCTTGGGACAGGACATCCGAGTTGCCTACGAGCAGTACTTC	.	TRBV19	19	TRBD1	TRBJ2-7
CASSYSLAGAYEQFF	TGTGCCAGCAGTTACTCGCTAGCGGGAGCCTATGAGCAGTTCTTC	.	TRBV6-5	15	TRBD2	TRBJ2-1
CASSKKQGGYGNTEAFF	TGTGCCAGCAGTAAGAAACAGGGAGGGTATGGGAACACTGAAGCTTTCTTT	once	TRBV5-4	17	.	TRBJ1-1
CASSLSSANTGELFF	TGTGCCAGCAGCTTAAGCAGCGCGAACACCGGGGAGCTGTTTTTT	.	TRBV7-7	15	.	TRBJ2-2
CASTDLPTYEQYF	TGTGCCAGCACAGATCTGCCGACCTACGAGCAGTACTTC	.	TRBV6-5	13	.	TRBJ2-7
CASSVGSTNQPQHF	TGTGCCAGCAGCGTGGGCAGTACTAATCAGCCCCAGCATTTT	.	TRBV9	14	.	TRBJ1-5
CASRTGVGSPLHF	TGTGCCAGCAGAACAGGGGTAGGCTCACCCCTCCACTTT	.	TRBV6-5	13	TRBD1	TRBJ1-6
CASSSSSGNTIYF	TGTGCCAGCAGCAGTTCTAGCGGAAACACCATATATTTT	.	TRBV12-3/TRBV12-4	13	.	TRBJ1-3
CASNVYNTYEQYF	TGTGCCAGCAACGTTTACAACACCTACGAGCAGTACTTC	.	TRBV7-9	13	.	TRBJ2-7
CASTYRSTGWNGGYTF	TGTGCCAGTACCTATAGGAGTACAGGGTGGAACGGTGGCTACACCTTC	.	TRBV19	16	.	TRBJ1-2
CASSFRQGYNEKLFF	TGTGCCAGCAGCTTTCGACAGGGTTATAATGAAAAACTGTTTTTT	.	TRBV7-8	15	TRBD1	TRBJ1-4
CASSPRTARSSGNTIYF	TGTGCCAGCAGCCCCCGGACAGCCCGGAGCTCTGGAAACACCATATATTTT	.	TRBV3-1/TRBV3-2	17	.	TRBJ1-3
CASSEGIAGSSQYF	TGCGCCAGCAGTGAGGGGATAGCGGGGTCATCGCAGTATTTT	.	TRBV10-1	14	TRBD2	TRBJ2-3
CASSLYGNTGPSPLHF	TGTGCCAGCAGTTTATACGGGAACACCGGCCCTTCACCCCTCCACTTT	.	TRBV27	16	.	TRBJ1-6
CASSRTGGGEKLFF	TGTGCCAGCAGCAGGACAGGGGGTGGAGAAAAACTGTTTTTT	once	TRBV7-8	14	TRBD1	TRBJ1-4
CASSFRGRSYEQYF	TGTGCCAGCAGCTTTCGCGGGAGATCCTACGAGCAGTACTTC	.	TRBV5-6	14	TRBD2	TRBJ2-7
CASSLTGLFEQYF	TGTGCCAGCAGCTTGACAGGGTTATTCGAGCAGTACTTC	.	TRBV5-8	13	.	TRBJ2-7
CASSEGASTEAFF	TGTGCCAGCAGTGAGGGGGCAAGCACTGAAGCTTTCTTT	.	TRBV6-4	13	.	TRBJ1-1
CASSLGGPAGGPLLWNEQFF	TGTGCCAGCAGCTTGGGCGGTCCAGCGGGAGGGCCACTACTGTGGAATGAGCAGTTCTTC	.	TRBV5-4	20	TRBD2	TRBJ2-1
CAWSVTISRGNTIYF	TGTGCCTGGAGTGTAACTATTTCCCGGGGAAACACCATATATTTT	.	TRBV30	15	.	TRBJ1-3
CASSLNSGDYEQYF	TGTGCCAGCAGTTTAAACAGCGGAGACTACGAGCAGTACTTC	.	TRBV2	14	.	TRBJ2-7
CASSANQGHVNQPQHF	TGTGCCAGCAGCGCGAACCAGGGGCATGTGAATCAGCCCCAGCATTTT	.	TRBV7-2	16	.	TRBJ1-5
CASLKGVFYEQYF	TGTGCCAGCCTCAAGGGGGTTTTCTACGAGCAGTACTTC	.	TRBV21-1	13	.	TRBJ2-7
CASSTRQGRTGELFF	TGTGCCAGCAGTACCAGACAGGGGAGGACCGGGGAGCTGTTTTTT	.	TRBV6-5	15	TRBD1	TRBJ2-2
CATSDSSGTKSVDTQYF	TGTGCCACCAGTGATTCTAGCGGGACAAAAAGTGTCGATACGCAGTATTTT	.	TRBV24-1	17	TRBD2	TRBJ2-3
CASSLIVSIGTTNEQFF	TGTGCCAGCAGCTTAATAGTTAGTATTGGGACTACCAATGAGCAGTTCTTC	once	TRBV7-3	17	TRBD2	TRBJ2-1
CASSASPGGTMGNEQFF	TGTGCCAGTAGTGCATCGCCGGGGGGTACCATGGGGAATGAGCAGTTCTTC	.	TRBV19	17	TRBD2	TRBJ2-1
CASTLDRNTGELFF	TGTGCCAGCACCTTGGACAGAAACACCGGGGAGCTGTTTTTT	.	TRBV6-5	14	.	TRBJ2-2
CASSSSGVANIQYF	TGTGCCAGCAGCTCGAGCGGGGTCGCAAACATTCAGTACTTC	.	TRBV5-4	14	TRBD2	TRBJ2-4
CASSSKDREYEQYF	TGTGCCAGCAGTTCCAAGGACAGGGAATACGAGCAGTACTTC	once	TRBV27	14	TRBD1	TRBJ2-7
CASRHGTGGAYEQYF	TGTGCCAGCAGGCATGGGACAGGGGGAGCCTACGAGCAGTACTTC	few	TRBV2	15	TRBD1	TRBJ2-7
CASSVQIGRADTQYF	TGTGCCAGCAGCGTACAGATTGGGCGGGCGGATACGCAGTATTTT	.	TRBV9	15	.	TRBJ2-3
CSVWTGAGYTF	TGCAGCGTTTGGACAGGGGCTGGCTACACCTTC	.	TRBV29-1	11	TRBD1	TRBJ1-2